The 4 T cell receptor beta chains below were found in one sample sequenced in a study of blood T cell repertoires in COVID-19 (dated by TCRdb to 2018 to 2021). Library preparation employed the immunoSEQ multiplex PCR assay. Held by TCRdb, this immuneACCESS table contains in-frame sequences only and omits some clones. Under half of the omission traces to an unresolved V gene where checked; the cause of the rest is unknown. This sample is represented by more than 400,000 clones; roughly 90% of them were singletons. About 0.65% of the sample rests with the top ten. The material sequenced was PBMCs or T cells enriched from blood (not recorded which). The source of these receptors is a woman younger than 30 who had recovered from COVID-19.

The genes are TRBV27 and TRBJ2-1; the D gene is possibly TRBD1 (6 bases). This CDR3 has 14 amino acids. Germline V gene sequence: CDR1 MNHEY, CDR2 SMNVEV (reference sequence). Trimming removed 0 bases from V and 10 bases from J, with 13 bases in between. The CDR3 sequence: CASSLSPTGQEQFF. The CDR3 DNA follows: TGTGCCAGCAGTTTATCCCCGACAGGTCAGGAGCAGTTCTTC.

This chain's CDR3 is CAINSLNGGSGNTIYF. The CDR3 DNA reads as TGTGCCATCAACTCCTTGAACGGGGGCTCTGGAAACACCATATATTTT. This chain uses TRBV10-3 with TRBJ1-3; D may be TRBD1 (5 bases). The V gene's germline CDR1 is ENHRY and CDR2 SYGVKD. This CDR3 region has 16 residues. With 7 bases removed from V and 0 bases from J, the gap between germline ends came to 16 bases.

This rearrangement joins TRBV4-1 to TRBJ2-1, with TRBD2 matching over 7 bases. With 1 base clipped from V and 4 bases from J, the junction kept 7 bases outside the gene matches. Germline values: CDR1 MGHRA, CDR2 YSYEKL. The CDR3 totals 16 residues. Here the CDR3 reads CASSQGLRGSYNEQFF. CDR3 sequence (DNA): TGCGCCAGCAGCCAAGGTCTGCGGGGGAGTTACAATGAGCAGTTCTTC.

The chain has TRBV5-1 and TRBJ2-7; 9 nucleotides agree with TRBD1. The CDR3 has 15 residues. CDR1 is SGHRS and CDR2 is YFSETQ in the germline V gene. Trimming took 0 bases from V and 3 from J; bases not matched to a gene: 4. For the CDR3, the DNA is TGCGCCAGCAGCTTGGGGGACAGGGTATTCTACGAGCAGTACTTC. Protein product: CASSLGDRVFYEQYF.